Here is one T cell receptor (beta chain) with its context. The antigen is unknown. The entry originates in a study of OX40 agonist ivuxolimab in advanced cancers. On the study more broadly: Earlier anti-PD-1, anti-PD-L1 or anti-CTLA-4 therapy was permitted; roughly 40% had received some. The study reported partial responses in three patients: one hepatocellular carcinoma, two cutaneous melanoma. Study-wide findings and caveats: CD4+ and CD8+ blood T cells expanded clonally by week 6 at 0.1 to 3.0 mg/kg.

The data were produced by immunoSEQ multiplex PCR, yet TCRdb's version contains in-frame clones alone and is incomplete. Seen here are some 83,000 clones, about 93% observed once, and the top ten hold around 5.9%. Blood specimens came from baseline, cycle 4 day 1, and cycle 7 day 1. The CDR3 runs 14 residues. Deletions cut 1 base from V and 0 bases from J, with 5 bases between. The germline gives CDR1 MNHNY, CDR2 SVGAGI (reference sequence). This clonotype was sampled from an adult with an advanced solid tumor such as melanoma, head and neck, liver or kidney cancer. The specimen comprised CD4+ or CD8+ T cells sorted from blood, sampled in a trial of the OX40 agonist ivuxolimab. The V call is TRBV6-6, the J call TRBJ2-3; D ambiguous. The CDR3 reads CASSYFGSTDTQYF. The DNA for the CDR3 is TGTGCCAGCAGTTACTTTGGCAGCACAGATACGCAGTATTTT.